The 21 T cell receptor beta chains reported below all come from one sample, sequenced in a study of shared clonotypes between healthy human individuals. Only in-frame clones appear in the TCRdb table, and some are missing; sequencing was by immunoSEQ multiplex PCR. The sample carries around 1.1 million clones, around 82% recorded once. Specimen: memory CD4+ T cells from PBMCs. Subset here: CD45RA-negative fraction. Receptor source: a man aged 18 to 30 in good health. Some clones in this sample may be carry-over from other donors' samples.

This clone was recorded a few times. The chain couples TRBV7-9 to TRBJ1-2, with TRBD1 as a possible D gene (5 bases). This CDR3 spans 14 amino acids. V was clipped by 5 bases and J by 6 bases, with 16 bases between them. CDR1 SEHNR and CDR2 FQNEAQ come from the germline V gene (reference sequence). The CDR3 here is CASSPLGGEDGYTF. CDR3 sequence (DNA): TGTGCCAGCAGCCCATTAGGAGGGGAGGATGGCTACACCTTC.

The chain recombines TRBV27 with TRBJ2-7; 7 positions agree with TRBD2. The J segment lost 3 bases and the V segment lost 4 bases, leaving 0 bases of the junction unmatched. This CDR3 spans 12 amino acids. Germline lookup yields CDR1 MNHEY and CDR2 SMNVEV (reference sequence). CDR3 nucleotide sequence: TGTGCCAGCAGTTCGGGGGGCTACGAGCAGTACTTC. Translation: CASSSGGYEQYF.

V gene TRBV15 combines with J gene TRBJ2-3; D unresolved. Trimming pared 3 bases from V and 9 bases from J, leaving 10 bases between. Germline V gene sequence: CDR1 LNHNV, CDR2 YYDKDF (reference sequence). The length of the CDR3 is 12 residues. The CDR3 DNA reads as TGTGCCACCAGCAGTACCGTGGACACGCAGTATTTT. Its translation: CATSSTVDTQYF.

This clone was counted once. The chain combines TRBV5-4 with TRBJ2-1; the D is unclear. Trimming removed 7 bases from V and 5 bases from J, with 7 bases in between. Germline values: CDR1 SGHNT, CDR2 YYREEE (reference sequence). The CDR3 runs to 11 residues. The CDR3 region has the DNA TGTGCCAGCCATCTAAACAATGAGCAGTTCTTC. It translates to CASHLNNEQFF.

This chain uses TRBV12-5 with TRBJ2-3; 11 bases fit TRBD2. V shed 5 bases, J shed 6 bases, and the junction held 4 bases outside the gene matches. From germline, CDR1 is LGHNT and CDR2 FRNRAP. This CDR3 is built from 14 residues. Written as DNA, the CDR3 is TGTGCTAGTGGTACTAGCGGGAGAGGGGATACGCAGTATTTT. Protein: CASGTSGRGDTQYF.

J is TRBJ2-7 and V is TRBV5-1; 7 nucleotides align to TRBD2. CDR1 is SGHRS, CDR2 YFSETQ, per germline. J lost 4 bases, V lost 4 bases, and 8 bases had no gene match. The CDR3 is 14 amino acids. CDR3: CASSTSGTGYEQYF. The CDR3 DNA follows: TGCGCCAGCAGCACCAGCGGGACCGGTTACGAGCAGTACTTC.

The chain couples TRBV6-6 to TRBJ2-3; unclear D gene. This CDR3 has 13 amino acids. In germline, CDR1 is MNHNY, CDR2 SVGAGI (reference sequence). Trimming removed 2 bases from V and 2 bases from J, with 5 bases in between. CDR3 DNA sequence: TGTGCCAGCAGTTACGACTCCACAGATACGCAGTATTTT. Its protein is CASSYDSTDTQYF.

CDR3 sequence: CASSSTPTSLGGNEQFF. The CDR3, as DNA: TGCGCCAGCAGCTCCACACCTACTAGTCTCGGAGGCAATGAGCAGTTCTTC. The chain links TRBV5-1 to TRBJ2-1; tentatively, D is TRBD2 (5 bases). Trimming removed 3 bases at V and 6 bases at J, with 22 bases between. The germline V gene has CDR1 SGHRS and CDR2 YFSETQ. The CDR3 is 17 amino acids.

The chain uses TRBV25-1 and TRBJ2-1; TRBD2 aligns across 8 bases. The germline V gene has CDR1 MGHDK and CDR2 SYGVNS. V lost 3 bases to trimming and J lost 0 bases; unmatched junction nucleotides: 10. CDR3 length equals 18 residues. CDR3 loop: CASSELAGGPSSYNEQFF. The CDR3 nucleotides are TGTGCCAGCAGTGAGTTGGCGGGAGGACCGAGCTCCTACAATGAGCAGTTCTTC.

The chain has TRBV28 and TRBJ2-7, with TRBD1 identical over 8 bases. This CDR3 has 14 amino acids. Germline assignment: CDR1 MDHEN and CDR2 SYDVKM. J gave up 2 bases and V 3 bases, and 3 bases lay outside the gene matches. The CDR3 DNA reads TGTGCCAGCAGTTTCGTGGGACAGGCCTACGAGCAGTACTTC. Amino acids: CASSFVGQAYEQYF.

V and J are TRBV7-2 and TRBJ1-4, with a weak D call TRBD1 (5 bases). The CDR3 has 13 amino acids. The V gene lost 1 base and the J gene lost 10 bases, with 10 bases spanning the gap. Germline CDR1 reads SGHTA; CDR2 reads FQGNSA. The CDR3 sequence: CASSLGSRGKLFF. Written as DNA, the CDR3 is TGTGCCAGCAGCTTAGGGTCTAGGGGAAAACTGTTTTTT.

The chain links TRBV28 to TRBJ2-5, with D maybe TRBD1 (5 bases). The CDR3 has 13 residues. Germline V CDR1 and CDR2: MDHEN, SYDVKM. V shed 2 bases and J shed 13 bases, with 17 bases lying between them. CDR3 region: CASSLRGASSPYF. The CDR3 region has the DNA TGTGCCAGCAGTTTAAGGGGCGCTAGTTCCCCGTACTTC.

This chain joins TRBV6-5 and TRBJ2-1; TRBD1 agrees at 8 bases. With 8 bases clipped from V and 3 bases from J, the junction kept 6 bases outside the gene matches. Germline V gene lookup returns CDR1 MNHEY and CDR2 SVGAGI. There are 14 residues in the CDR3. The CDR3 nucleotides read TGTGCCAGCTCGGCAGGGGGCGTCTACAATGAGCAGTTCTTC. It encodes CASSAGGVYNEQFF.

Only one count was recorded for this clone. The chain is built from TRBV11-2 and TRBJ1-1; a possible D gene is TRBD1 (5 bases). The CDR3 is 16 amino acids. V dropped 1 base and J dropped 3 bases, with 15 bases sitting between them. Germline assignment: CDR1 SGHAT and CDR2 FQNNGV. CDR3 DNA sequence: TGTGCCAGCAGCTTAGGGCAGGGTATGGTTGACACTGAAGCTTTCTTT. Translating gives CASSLGQGMVDTEAFF.

The rearrangement joins TRBV15 to TRBJ2-1; 9 bases fit TRBD2. This CDR3 spans 17 amino acids. The germline gives CDR1 LNHNV, CDR2 YYDKDF (reference sequence). Trimming cost V 1 base and J 0 bases; bases outside gene matches: 4. The chain's CDR3 is CATSRVRLADSYNEQFF. CDR3 sequence (DNA): TGTGCCACCAGCAGAGTAAGACTAGCGGACTCCTACAATGAGCAGTTCTTC.

Comment on this clone: Distinct nucleotide sequences in the sample also encode this CDR3. The J gene is TRBJ2-7, the V gene TRBV5-1; 8 bases agree with TRBD2. The CDR3 is 14 amino acids. V dropped 0 bases and J dropped 4; count of bases not matched to a gene: 3. Germline assignment: CDR1 SGHRS and CDR2 YFSETQ. CDR3 bases: TGCGCCAGCAGCTTGGCGGGAGGGCCATACGAGCAGTACTTC. Its protein is CASSLAGGPYEQYF.

This chain connects TRBV6-1 to TRBJ1-2; D remains unclear. This CDR3 is 18 amino acids long. CDR1 is MNHNS and CDR2 is SASEGT in the germline V gene. V was cut by 2 bases and J by 1 base, with 20 bases left in between. CDR3 in amino acids: CASSETEGGPRGNYGYTF. CDR3 DNA: TGTGCCAGCAGTGAAACCGAAGGAGGCCCGCGGGGTAACTATGGCTACACCTTC.

This clone showed up just a few times. The rearrangement links TRBV27 to TRBJ2-3; TRBD2 might be the D (5 bases). CDR3 length equals 19 residues. Trimming removed 0 bases from V and 2 bases from J, with 21 bases in between. CDR1 and CDR2 (germline): MNHEY, SMNVEV (reference sequence). The CDR3 reads CASSLSRRSVRGNTDTQYF. The CDR3 DNA sequence: TGTGCCAGCAGTTTATCCCGACGGAGTGTCCGGGGAAACACAGATACGCAGTATTTT.

This clone was seen a handful of times. The V gene is TRBV9, the J gene TRBJ1-2, with D unclear. This CDR3 region has 14 residues. From germline, CDR1 is SGDLS and CDR2 YYNGEE. The germline V and J ends were trimmed by 4 bases and 4 bases, with 14 bases remaining between them. Here the CDR3 reads CASSPRGSAYGYTF. In nucleotides, the CDR3 is TGTGCCAGCAGCCCCCGAGGGTCCGCCTATGGCTACACCTTC.

The chain carries TRBV5-1 and TRBJ2-1; D is unresolved. Germline V gives CDR1 SGHRS, CDR2 YFSETQ. V was pared by 2 bases and J by 5 bases, with 14 bases between. The CDR3 contains 15 residues. CDR3 sequence: CASSLTSPYHNEQFF. CDR3 nucleotides: TGCGCCAGCAGCTTAACCTCACCTTACCACAATGAGCAGTTCTTC. The variable domain in full, with the rest retrieved from reference TRBV5-1 and TRBJ2-1, is KAGVTQTPRYLIKTRGQQVTLSCSPISGHRSVSWYQQTPGQGLQFLFEYFSETQRNKGNFPGRFSGRQFSNSRSEMNVSTLELGDSALYLCASSLTSPYHNEQFFGPGTRLTVL.

The rearrangement links TRBV5-1 to TRBJ2-1, with 11 bases fitting TRBD2. This CDR3 comprises 15 residues. With 1 base clipped from V and 7 bases from J, the junction kept 4 bases outside the gene matches. CDR1 is SGHRS, CDR2 YFSETQ, per germline. The chain's CDR3 is CASSLQLAGVNEQFF. In DNA, the CDR3 is TGCGCCAGCAGCTTGCAACTAGCGGGAGTGAATGAGCAGTTCTTC.